Presented here are 27 T cell receptor beta chains from one specimen sequenced in a study of OX40 agonist ivuxolimab in advanced cancers. Method: immunoSEQ multiplex PCR; TCRdb's copy keeps in-frame clones and lacks some. The data show approximately 91,000 clones, 80% to 90% seen once. The sequences come from CD4+ or CD8+ T cells sorted from blood, collected in a trial of the OX40 agonist ivuxolimab. These receptors originate from an adult with an advanced solid tumor such as melanoma, head and neck, liver or kidney cancer.

The rearrangement joins TRBV5-1 to TRBJ1-5; D is perhaps TRBD1 (6 bases). The ends were cut back, 0 bases at V and 10 bases at J, with 14 bases in the middle. Germline CDR1 and CDR2: SGHRS and YFSETQ. The CDR3 extends over 14 amino acids. CDR3 region: CASSLDRAGGPQHF. CDR3 nucleotides: TGCGCCAGCAGCTTGGACAGGGCCGGAGGACCCCAGCATTTT.

The chain is built from TRBV7-6 and TRBJ2-2; 10 positions match TRBD1. The J segment lost 6 bases and the V segment lost 5 bases, leaving 9 bases of the junction unmatched. The CDR3 is made up of 16 amino acids. Looked up from germline, CDR1 is SGHVS and CDR2 is FNYEAQ. CDR3 sequence reads: CASSRRQGAGAGELFF. In DNA, the CDR3 is TGTGCCAGCAGCCGCAGACAGGGGGCAGGTGCCGGGGAGCTGTTTTTT.

The table lists this clone with a count of one. The chain employs TRBV30 and TRBJ1-5; 7 bases match TRBD1. CDR1 is GTSNPN, CDR2 SVGIG, per germline (reference sequence). CDR3 length equals 13 residues. Trimming took 3 bases from V and 3 from J; bases not matched to a gene: 2. The CDR3 DNA reads TGTGCCTGGAGGGGACAGCCCAATCAGCCCCAGCATTTT. Translation gives CAWRGQPNQPQHF. The whole variable domain, remainder taken from reference TRBV30 and TRBJ1-5, is SQTIHQWPATLVQPVGSPLSLECTVEGTSNPNLYWYRQAAGRGLQLLFYSVGIGQISSEVPQNLSASRPQDRQFILSSKKLLLSDSGFYLCAWRGQPNQPQHFGDGTRLSIL.

The rearrangement joins TRBV19 to TRBJ1-1; 10 bases fit TRBD1. The V gene's germline CDR1 is LNHDA and CDR2 SQIVND (reference sequence). The V and J ends lost 7 bases and 7 bases, in that order; junction bases with no gene match: 9. CDR3 length equals 14 residues. DNA of the CDR3: TGTGCCAGTACCGTGACAGGGGGCGATTTTGAAGCTTTCTTT. Translation gives CASTVTGGDFEAFF.

This chain links TRBV30 with TRBJ2-3; D possibly matches TRBD1 or TRBD2 (6 bases each). The V and J ends lost 0 bases and 0 bases respectively, with 10 bases between them. Germline V gene lookup returns CDR1 GTSNPN and CDR2 SVGIG (reference sequence). The CDR3 extends over 15 amino acids. DNA of the CDR3: TGTGCCTGGAGTGTCCGGGGGCCTAGCACAGATACGCAGTATTTT. Its translation is CAWSVRGPSTDTQYF.

The J gene is TRBJ1-2, the V gene TRBV30; 10 nucleotides line up with TRBD1. J gave up 0 bases and V 1 base, and 2 bases lay outside the gene matches. Per germline, CDR1 GTSNPN and CDR2 SVGIG (reference sequence). The CDR3 consists of 15 residues. The CDR3 bases are TGTGCCTGGAGTGCCGGGACAGGGGCTAACTATGGCTACACCTTC. This codes for CAWSAGTGANYGYTF.

The V and J genes are TRBV7-8 and TRBJ1-2, with 7 positions matching TRBD1. The CDR3 is 16 amino acids. In germline, CDR1 is SGHVS, CDR2 FQNEAQ. The V and J ends lost 5 bases and 7 bases, in that order; junction bases with no gene match: 16. The CDR3 sequence is CASSQEGQTRTGGYTF. CDR3 DNA: TGTGCCAGCAGCCAAGAGGGACAGACCAGAACGGGTGGCTACACCTTC.

V and J are TRBV13 and TRBJ2-5; D unresolved. This CDR3 is 14 amino acids long. Germline loops: CDR1 PRHDT, CDR2 FYEKMQ (reference sequence). Trimming stripped 7 bases from V and 5 bases from J, with 17 bases between. CDR3 loop: CASNQIRAWETQYF. The CDR3 nucleotides read TGTGCCAGCAACCAGATTAGGGCGTGGGAGACCCAGTACTTC. The full variable domain, in which reference TRBV13 and TRBJ2-5 provide the parts outside the CDR3, is AAGVIQSPRHLIKEKRETATLKCYPIPRHDTVYWYQQGPGQDPQFLISFYEKMQSDKGSIPDRFSAQQFSDYHSELNMSSLELGDSALYFCASNQIRAWETQYFGPGTRLLVL.

The table lists this clone with a few counts. The chain is built from TRBV6-1 and TRBJ2-7; 9 bases line up with TRBD2. Germline V gives CDR1 MNHNS, CDR2 SASEGT. The CDR3 contains 14 residues. V was pared by 7 bases and J by 3 bases, with 7 bases of the junction left unmatched. The CDR3 reads CASKDGTSFYEQYF. The CDR3 DNA sequence: TGTGCCAGCAAGGATGGGACTAGCTTCTACGAGCAGTACTTC.

The CDR3 sequence is CASSQDRGGSGYGYTF. DNA for the CDR3: TGTGCCAGCAGCCAAGATCGAGGGGGATCGGGCTATGGCTACACCTTC. V and J are TRBV4-2 and TRBJ1-2; D may be TRBD1 (6 bases). Trimming took off 0 bases at V and 4 bases at J, with 15 bases between the two ends. This CDR3 comprises 16 residues. Per germline, CDR1 LGHNA and CDR2 YNFKEQ.

The chain employs TRBV11-3 and TRBJ2-1; perhaps TRBD1 as D (6 bases). This CDR3 has 17 amino acids. CDR1 is SGHNT, CDR2 YENEEA, per germline. Trimming pared 3 bases from V and 0 bases from J, leaving 15 bases between. CDR3 DNA sequence: TGTGCCAGCAGCTTTGGGGCCACAGGGAGCTCCTACAATGAGCAGTTCTTC. It yields the protein CASSFGATGSSYNEQFF.

This chain connects TRBV9 to TRBJ1-3; D is perhaps TRBD1 (5 bases). The CDR3 covers 14 residues. The V gene's germline CDR1 is SGDLS and CDR2 YYNGEE. Deletions cut 2 bases from V and 3 bases from J, with 9 bases between. CDR3 amino acids: CASSVQGFGNTIYF. CDR3 DNA: TGTGCCAGCAGCGTGCAGGGATTTGGAAACACCATATATTTT.

The CDR3 here is CAWSVQGKETQYF. The CDR3, as DNA: TGTGCCTGGAGTGTACAGGGTAAAGAGACCCAGTACTTC. This chain uses TRBV30 with TRBJ2-5, with a possible D match to TRBD1 (6 bases). This CDR3 comprises 13 residues. From germline, CDR1 is GTSNPN and CDR2 SVGIG (reference sequence). V lost 0 bases and J 3 bases, leaving 8 bases between the germline ends.

The V gene is TRBV13, the J gene TRBJ2-7, with 8 bases fitting TRBD2. Trimming at V came to 4 bases and at J to 1 base, leaving 12 bases not matched to a gene. The CDR3 spans 17 residues. Germline V CDR1 and CDR2: PRHDT, FYEKMQ (reference sequence). The DNA of the CDR3 is TGTGCCAGCAGCTCGGGCGGGAGGCGGGGAATGTCCTACGAGCAGTACTTC. Protein sequence: CASSSGGRRGMSYEQYF.

This chain joins TRBV16 and TRBJ2-3, with TRBD2 matching 9 bases. V trimming: 1 base; J trimming: 12 bases; junction bases outside the gene matches: 11. CDR3 length: 15 amino acids. Germline values: CDR1 KGHSY, CDR2 FQNENV. DNA of the CDR3: TGTGCCAGCAGCCAATGGATGGGAAGCGGGGGGAACCAGTATTTT. Translation: CASSQWMGSGGNQYF.

V and J are TRBV6-6 and TRBJ1-2; D might be TRBD1 (6 bases). V lost 7 bases, J lost 8 bases, and 17 bases lay in between. Germline loops: CDR1 MNHNY, CDR2 SVGAGI (reference sequence). The CDR3 is 13 residues long. The chain's CDR3 is CASTPRDTQGYTF. The CDR3 bases are TGTGCCAGCACCCCCCGGGACACTCAAGGCTACACCTTC.

This clone was recorded a few times. The gene calls are TRBV5-4 and TRBJ2-3, with D possibly TRBD1 on 6 matching bases. CDR3 length: 14 amino acids. The V end was cut by 0 bases, the J end by 4 bases, with 9 bases between. The germline gives CDR1 SGHNT, CDR2 YYREEE (reference sequence). The CDR3 DNA reads as TGTGCCAGCAGCTTGGACAGGGCGGCAGATACGCAGTATTTT. Translating gives CASSLDRAADTQYF.

This clone appeared once. The chain combines TRBV15 with TRBJ2-7, with 7 nucleotides matching TRBD1. Unmatched junction bases numbered 10, after V lost 1 base and J lost 7 bases. The CDR3 length is 15 residues. Looked up from germline, CDR1 is LNHNV and CDR2 is YYDKDF (reference sequence). The CDR3 loop is CATSRGAGGAQEQYF. CDR3 sequence (DNA): TGTGCCACCAGCAGAGGGGCAGGGGGAGCTCAGGAGCAGTACTTC.

The CDR3 nucleotides are TGTGCCAGTAGTATAGAAGGGGTCATGAACACTGAAGCTTTCTTT. This codes for CASSIEGVMNTEAFF. This chain links TRBV19 with TRBJ1-1; tentative D call: TRBD1 (5 bases). This CDR3 has 15 residues. In germline, CDR1 is LNHDA, CDR2 SQIVND (reference sequence). The V and J ends lost 0 bases and 0 bases respectively, with 8 bases between them.

The chain combines TRBV1 with TRBJ2-3; the DNA was not used to check the table's D call, TRBD2. TRBV1 is a recognized pseudogene. CDR3 length: 14 amino acids. As DNA, the CDR3 is TGCACCAGCAGCCGGGGGGGCCTAACAGATACGCAGTATTTT. This gives the protein CTSSRGGLTDTQYF.

The chain recombines TRBV7-9 with TRBJ1-1; D not resolved. V was pared by 2 bases and J by 1 base, with 8 bases between. This CDR3 is built from 14 residues. Germline CDR1 reads SEHNR; CDR2 reads FQNEAQ (reference sequence). The CDR3 DNA reads as TGTGCCAGCAGCTTAAGTTCCACGAACACTGAAGCTTTCTTT. It yields the protein CASSLSSTNTEAFF.

V is TRBV14 and J is TRBJ2-3; TRBD2 might be the D (6 bases). Per the germline V gene, CDR1 is SGHDN and CDR2 is FVKESK. The CDR3 spans 14 residues. V was pared by 0 bases and J by 14 bases, with 18 bases between. The CDR3 here is CASSQEPRRAARYF. CDR3 sequence (DNA): TGTGCCAGCAGCCAAGAGCCTCGGAGGGCTGCCCGGTATTTT.

The DNA for the CDR3 is TGTGCCAGCAGTCCCGGTGGAGGCGGGGGTTTTTCTGGGGCCAACGTCCTGACTTTC. Its translation is CASSPGGGGGFSGANVLTF. The rearrangement links TRBV28 to TRBJ2-6, with 7 bases that match TRBD2. This CDR3 spans 19 amino acids. The germline gives CDR1 MDHEN, CDR2 SYDVKM. The junction had 14 bases not matched to a gene; V was cut back by 5 bases and J by 1 base.

This chain uses TRBV19 with TRBJ2-5; TRBD2 might be the D (5 bases). CDR3 length equals 17 residues. In germline, CDR1 is LNHDA, CDR2 SQIVND (reference sequence). Trimming shortened V by 3 bases and J by 4 bases, and 21 bases separated the two germline ends. The CDR3: CASSIRSRAIGGETQYF. The CDR3 DNA reads as TGTGCCAGTAGTATTCGTTCGAGGGCCATAGGAGGAGAGACCCAGTACTTC.

This clone was found a few times. The V call is TRBV6-1, the J call TRBJ2-4, with D maybe TRBD1 (6 bases). The CDR3 runs 17 residues. Trimming took 4 bases from V and 1 from J, leaving 17 bases between them. Germline CDR1 is MNHNS and CDR2 is SASEGT. CDR3 nucleotide sequence: TGTGCCAGCAGTGTCCGGGACAACGACATCGCCAAAAACATTCAGTACTTC. This translates into CASSVRDNDIAKNIQYF.

The chain links TRBV7-2 to TRBJ2-7; possible D gene TRBD2, 6 bases. This CDR3 spans 16 amino acids. The germline gives CDR1 SGHTA, CDR2 FQGNSA. Trimming took 5 bases from V and 0 from J, leaving 17 bases between them. The CDR3 loop reads CASSREAGLSSYEQYF. The CDR3 bases are TGTGCCAGCAGCCGAGAAGCGGGTCTGAGCTCCTACGAGCAGTACTTC.

The table lists this clone with a count of one. The gene calls are TRBV6-5 and TRBJ2-7; D may be TRBD1 (5 bases). The CDR3 length is 15 residues. The V end lost 5 bases, the J end lost 0 bases, and 14 bases lay between the germline ends. The germline V gene has CDR1 MNHEY and CDR2 SVGAGI. The CDR3 nucleotides read TGTGCCAGCAGTCTCGATGACAGAGCCTCCTACGAGCAGTACTTC. Its protein is CASSLDDRASYEQYF.